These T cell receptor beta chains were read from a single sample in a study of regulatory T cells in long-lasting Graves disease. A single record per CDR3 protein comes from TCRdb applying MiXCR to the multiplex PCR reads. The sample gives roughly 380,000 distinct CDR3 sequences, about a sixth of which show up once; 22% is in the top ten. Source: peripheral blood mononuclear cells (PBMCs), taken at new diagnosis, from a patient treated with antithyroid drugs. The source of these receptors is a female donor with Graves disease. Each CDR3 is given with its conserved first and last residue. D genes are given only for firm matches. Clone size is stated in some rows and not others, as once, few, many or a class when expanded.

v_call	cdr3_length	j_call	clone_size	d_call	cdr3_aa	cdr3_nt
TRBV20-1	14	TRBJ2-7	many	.	CSASGVYNSYEQYF	TGCAGTGCGAGCGGCGTATACAACTCCTACGAGCAGTACTTC
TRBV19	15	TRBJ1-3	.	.	CASREAGYSGNTIYF	TGTGCCAGCAGGGAGGCGGGGTACTCTGGAAACACCATATATTTT
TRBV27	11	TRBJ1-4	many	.	CASSGGEKLFF	TGTGCCAGCAGTGGAGGGGAAAAACTGTTTTTT
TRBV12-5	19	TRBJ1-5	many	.	CASGLANPGTGRYNQPQHF	TGTGCTAGTGGTTTGGCCAACCCCGGGACTGGCAGATACAATCAGCCCCAGCATTTT
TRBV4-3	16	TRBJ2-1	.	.	CASSQDRGGMIYEQFF	TGCGCCAGCAGCCAAGATCGTGGCGGGATGATCTATGAGCAGTTCTTC
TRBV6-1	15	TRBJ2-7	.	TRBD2	CASTRPGLAGYEQYF	TGTGCCAGCACCAGACCGGGACTAGCGGGTTACGAGCAGTACTTC
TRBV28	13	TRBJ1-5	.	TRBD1	CASGQGGNQPQHF	TGTGCCTCAGGACAGGGAGGCAATCAGCCCCAGCATTTT
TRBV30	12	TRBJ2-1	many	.	CAWSASGAEQFF	TGTGCCTGGAGTGCTTCGGGGGCGGAGCAGTTCTTC
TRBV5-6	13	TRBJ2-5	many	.	CASSFPQQETQYF	TGTGCCAGCAGCTTTCCCCAGCAAGAGACCCAGTACTTC
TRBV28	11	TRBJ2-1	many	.	CASRTYNEQFF	TGTGCCAGCAGAACCTACAATGAGCAGTTCTTC
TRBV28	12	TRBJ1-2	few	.	CASSRLEYGYTF	TGTGCCAGCAGCCGCCTAGAATATGGCTACACCTTC
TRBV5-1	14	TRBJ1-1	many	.	CASSFGPQNTEAFF	TGCGCCAGCAGCTTTGGCCCCCAGAACACTGAAGCTTTCTTT
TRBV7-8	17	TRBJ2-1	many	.	CASSLGVGQDLNNEQFF	TGTGCCAGCAGCTTAGGGGTAGGGCAGGATCTAAACAATGAGCAGTTCTTC
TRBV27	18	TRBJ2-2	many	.	CASSLSIEAGQNTGELFF	TGTGCCAGCAGTTTATCGATCGAAGCGGGTCAGAACACCGGGGAGCTGTTTTTT
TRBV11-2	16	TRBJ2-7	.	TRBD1	CASSLDRPDRGYEQYF	TGTGCCAGCAGCTTAGATCGTCCGGACAGGGGCTACGAGCAGTACTTC
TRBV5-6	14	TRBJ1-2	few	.	CASLKNRVYYGYTF	TGTGCCAGCCTAAAAAACAGGGTTTACTATGGCTACACCTTC
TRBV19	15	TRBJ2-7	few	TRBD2	CASSPRGGRKYEQYF	TGTGCCAGTAGTCCCCGGGGGGGCCGCAAATACGAGCAGTACTTC
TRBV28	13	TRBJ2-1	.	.	CASSLWRGNEQFF	TGTGCCAGCAGTTTATGGCGCGGCAATGAGCAGTTCTTC
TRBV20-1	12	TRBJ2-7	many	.	CSALGETDEQYF	TGCAGTGCCCTAGGGGAGACGGACGAGCAGTACTTC
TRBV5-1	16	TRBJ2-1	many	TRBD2	CASSLGGTSLGIEQFF	TGCGCCAGCAGCTTGGGCGGGACTAGTTTGGGTATTGAGCAGTTCTTC
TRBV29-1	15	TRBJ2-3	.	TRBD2	CSVEGISGGTDTQYF	TGCAGCGTTGAGGGCATAAGCGGGGGCACAGATACGCAGTATTTT
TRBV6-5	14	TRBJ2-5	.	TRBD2	CASSSLAGKETQYF	TGTGCCAGCAGTTCATTAGCGGGTAAAGAGACCCAGTACTTC
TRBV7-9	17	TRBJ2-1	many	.	CASSLARAQVSYNEQFF	TGTGCCAGCAGCTTAGCTAGGGCCCAGGTCTCCTACAATGAGCAGTTCTTC
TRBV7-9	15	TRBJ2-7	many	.	CASSPMGTLSYEQYF	TGTGCCAGCAGCCCGATGGGAACCCTTTCCTACGAGCAGTACTTC
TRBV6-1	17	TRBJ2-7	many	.	CASSEPGSNALSYEQYF	TGTGCCAGCAGTGAACCGGGAAGTAACGCCCTGTCCTACGAGCAGTACTTC
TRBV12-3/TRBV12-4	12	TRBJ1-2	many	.	CASTRGAGGYTF	TGTGCCAGCACCCGTGGGGCTGGGGGCTACACCTTC
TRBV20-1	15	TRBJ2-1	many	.	CSAISPSDSYNEQFF	TGCAGTGCTATCTCCCCTAGCGACTCCTACAATGAGCAGTTCTTC
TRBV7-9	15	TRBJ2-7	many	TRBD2	CASSLVTSGTYEQYF	TGTGCCAGCAGCTTAGTCACTAGCGGCACCTACGAGCAGTACTTC
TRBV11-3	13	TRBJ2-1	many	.	CASSLEQFNEQFF	TGTGCCAGCAGCTTAGAACAGTTCAATGAGCAGTTCTTC
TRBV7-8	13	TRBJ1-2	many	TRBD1	CASSPRDRVGYTF	TGTGCCAGCAGCCCCCGGGACAGGGTTGGCTACACCTTC
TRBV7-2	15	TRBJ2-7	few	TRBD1	CASSLQTGAVDEQYF	TGTGCCAGCAGCCTACAGACAGGGGCGGTAGACGAGCAGTACTTC
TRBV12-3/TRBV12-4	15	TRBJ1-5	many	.	CASSLVRQANQPQHF	TGTGCCAGCAGTTTGGTTAGACAGGCCAATCAGCCCCAGCATTTT
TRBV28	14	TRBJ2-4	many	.	CASNPSTGQNIQYF	TGTGCCAGCAATCCCTCTACGGGCCAAAACATTCAGTACTTC
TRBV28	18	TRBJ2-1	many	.	CASSWPRDSSNPHNEQFF	TGTGCCAGCAGTTGGCCCCGGGACTCCTCAAACCCACACAATGAGCAGTTCTTC
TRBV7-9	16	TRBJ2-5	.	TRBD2	CASSQGLAGAQETQYF	TGTGCCAGCAGCCAAGGACTAGCGGGAGCCCAGGAGACCCAGTACTTC
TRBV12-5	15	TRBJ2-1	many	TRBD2	CASGLVPAGFFEQFF	TGTGCTAGTGGTTTGGTACCAGCGGGATTTTTTGAGCAGTTCTTC
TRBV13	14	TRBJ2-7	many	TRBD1	CASSFRDRSYEQYF	TGTGCCAGCAGCTTCCGGGACAGATCCTACGAGCAGTACTTC
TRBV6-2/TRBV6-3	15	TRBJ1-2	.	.	CASSEASPGAYGYTF	TGTGCCAGCAGTGAAGCGTCTCCAGGAGCCTATGGCTACACCTTC
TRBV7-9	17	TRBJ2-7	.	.	CASSSPNASRWGAEQYF	TGTGCCAGCAGCTCCCCCAACGCGTCCCGCTGGGGTGCCGAGCAGTACTTC
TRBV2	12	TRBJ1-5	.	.	CASGPRLAHQHF	TGTGCCAGCGGACCCCGTTTGGCTCACCAGCATTTT
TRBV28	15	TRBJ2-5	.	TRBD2	CASSSSGSFQETQYF	TGTGCCAGCAGCTCTAGCGGGAGTTTTCAAGAGACCCAGTACTTC
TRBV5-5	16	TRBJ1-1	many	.	CASRTRGFLGSTEAFF	TGTGCCAGCAGAACCCGGGGTTTTCTGGGGAGCACTGAAGCTTTCTTT
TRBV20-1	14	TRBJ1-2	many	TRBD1	CSARDTGGLYGYTF	TGCAGTGCTAGGGATACAGGGGGCCTCTATGGCTACACCTTC
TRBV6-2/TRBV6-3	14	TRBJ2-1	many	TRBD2	CASSRGGRYNEQFF	TGTGCCAGCAGCCGGGGGGGCCGATACAATGAGCAGTTCTTC
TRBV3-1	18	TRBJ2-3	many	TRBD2	CASSPLGLAGGGADTQYF	TGTGCCAGCAGCCCACTGGGACTAGCGGGAGGGGGTGCAGATACGCAGTATTTT
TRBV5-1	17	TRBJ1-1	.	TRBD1	CASSTGGARTWNTEAFF	TGCGCCAGCTCAACAGGGGGGGCGCGGACGTGGAACACTGAAGCTTTCTTT
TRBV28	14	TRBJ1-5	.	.	CASSEGTYNQPQHF	TGTGCCAGCAGTGAGGGGACTTACAATCAGCCCCAGCATTTT
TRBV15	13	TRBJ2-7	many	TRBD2	CATRDQPGGEQYF	TGTGCCACCAGAGATCAACCGGGGGGCGAGCAGTACTTC
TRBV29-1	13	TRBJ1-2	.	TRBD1	CSVEAGGPGGYTF	TGCAGCGTTGAGGCAGGGGGCCCTGGCGGCTACACCTTC
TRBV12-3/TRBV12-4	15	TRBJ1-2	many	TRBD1	CASSSTGQRLKGYTF	TGTGCCAGCAGTTCGACGGGACAGCGACTAAAGGGCTACACCTTC
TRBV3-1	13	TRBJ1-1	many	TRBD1	CASSQTGFTEAFF	TGTGCCAGCAGCCAGACAGGGTTCACTGAAGCTTTCTTT
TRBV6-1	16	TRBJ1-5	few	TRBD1	CASSPAPGQGGEPQHF	TGTGCCAGCAGCCCCGCCCCGGGACAGGGGGGAGAGCCCCAGCATTTT
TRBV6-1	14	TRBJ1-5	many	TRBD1	CASSAGTGHQPQHF	TGTGCCAGCAGTGCCGGGACAGGGCATCAGCCCCAGCATTTT
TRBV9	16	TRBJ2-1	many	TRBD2	CASSVGSGGSGDEQFF	TGTGCCAGCAGCGTGGGTAGCGGGGGGTCCGGAGATGAGCAGTTCTTC
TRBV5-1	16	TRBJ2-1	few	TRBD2	CASSPGGTSGRIEQFF	TGCGCCAGCAGCCCGGGGGGGACTAGCGGGAGAATTGAGCAGTTCTTC
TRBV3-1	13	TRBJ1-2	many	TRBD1	CASSQDGVGQLLF	TGTGCCAGCAGCCAAGATGGGGTGGGACAGCTATTGTTC
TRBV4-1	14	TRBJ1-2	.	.	CASSQVGAGGGYTF	TGCGCCAGCAGCCAAGTTGGGGCCGGGGGAGGCTACACCTTC
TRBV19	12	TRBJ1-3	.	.	CASSDSGNTIYF	TGTGCCAGTAGCGACTCTGGAAACACCATATATTTT
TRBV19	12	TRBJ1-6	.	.	CASSFLYSPLHF	TGTGCCAGTAGTTTCCTATATTCACCCCTCCACTTT